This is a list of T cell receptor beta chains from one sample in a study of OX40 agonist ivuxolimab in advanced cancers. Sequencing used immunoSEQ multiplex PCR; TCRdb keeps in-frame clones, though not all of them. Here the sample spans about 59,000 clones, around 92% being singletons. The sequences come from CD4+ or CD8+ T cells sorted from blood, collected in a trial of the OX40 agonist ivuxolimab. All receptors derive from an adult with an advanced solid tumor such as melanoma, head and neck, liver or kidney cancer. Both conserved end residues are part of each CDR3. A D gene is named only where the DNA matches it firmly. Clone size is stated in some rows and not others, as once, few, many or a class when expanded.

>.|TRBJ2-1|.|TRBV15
CATSSTRGYNEQFF
TGTGCCACCAGCTCGACTCGGGGATACAATGAGCAGTTCTTC
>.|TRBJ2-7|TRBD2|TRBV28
CASSFETGGPGEQYF
TGTGCCAGCAGTTTCGAGACGGGGGGTCCGGGCGAGCAGTACTTC
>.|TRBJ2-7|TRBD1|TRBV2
CASSELGQLLSYEQYF
TGTGCCAGCAGTGAGCTGGGACAGCTTCTCTCCTACGAGCAGTACTTC
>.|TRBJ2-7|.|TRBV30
CAWSLLTDNYEQYF
TGTGCCTGGAGTCTCCTGACTGATAACTACGAGCAGTACTTC
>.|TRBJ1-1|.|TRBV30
CAWSVGGGTEAFF
TGTGCCTGGAGTGTAGGCGGCGGCACTGAAGCTTTCTTT
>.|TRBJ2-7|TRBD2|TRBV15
CATSSGGTSREQYF
TGTGCCACCAGCAGCGGGGGGACCTCCCGGGAGCAGTACTTC
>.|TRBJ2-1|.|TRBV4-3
CASSQEPYNEQFF
TGCGCCAGCAGCCAAGAACCTTACAATGAGCAGTTCTTC
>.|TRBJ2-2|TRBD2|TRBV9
CASSAGGSTGELFF
TGTGCCAGCAGCGCAGGCGGGAGCACCGGGGAGCTGTTTTTT
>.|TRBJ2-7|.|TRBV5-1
CASSLGRGAHMTYEQYF
TGCGCCAGCAGCTTGGGCAGGGGCGCTCATATGACCTACGAGCAGTACTTC
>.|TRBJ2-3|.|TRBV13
CASSSLATDTQYF
TGTGCCAGCAGCTCCCTAGCAACAGATACGCAGTATTTT
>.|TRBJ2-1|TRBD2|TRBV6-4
CASSDSTSGSNEQFF
TGTGCCAGCAGTGACTCGACTAGCGGGAGCAATGAGCAGTTCTTC
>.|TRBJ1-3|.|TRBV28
CASSSASGGGGNTIYF
TGTGCCAGCAGCTCGGCGTCGGGTGGAGGCGGAAACACCATATATTTT
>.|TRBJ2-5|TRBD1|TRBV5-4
CASSSGTAQETQYF
TGTGCCAGCAGCTCGGGGACAGCCCAAGAGACCCAGTACTTC
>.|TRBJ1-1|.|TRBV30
CAWTMASGTEAFF
TGTGCCTGGACTATGGCGTCGGGCACTGAAGCTTTCTTT
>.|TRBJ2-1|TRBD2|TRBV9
CASSGTSGNEQFF
TGTGCCAGCAGCGGGACTAGCGGCAATGAGCAGTTCTTC
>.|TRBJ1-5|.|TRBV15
CATSRESTNQPQHF
TGTGCCACCAGCAGAGAGTCTACCAATCAGCCCCAGCATTTT
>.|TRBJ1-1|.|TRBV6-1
CASSEGRWGNTEAFF
TGTGCCAGCAGTGAAGGTAGGTGGGGGAACACTGAAGCTTTCTTT
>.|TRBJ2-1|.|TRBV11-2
CASSLDLEQFF
TGTGCCAGCAGCTTAGATCTGGAGCAGTTCTTC
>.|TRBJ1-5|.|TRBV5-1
CASSPRLAGPGGQPQHF
TGCGCCAGCAGCCCTAGGCTAGCGGGACCCGGTGGCCAGCCCCAGCATTTT
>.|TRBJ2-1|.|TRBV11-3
CASSLGTTYNEQFF
TGTGCCAGCAGCTTAGGTACCACCTACAATGAGCAGTTCTTC
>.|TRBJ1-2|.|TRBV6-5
CASSFFEGAVGYTF
TGTGCCAGCAGTTTTTTCGAGGGCGCGGTTGGCTACACCTTC
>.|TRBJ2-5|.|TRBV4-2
CASSQDLSGIQETQYF
TGTGCCAGCAGCCAGGACCTTAGCGGAATACAAGAGACCCAGTACTTC
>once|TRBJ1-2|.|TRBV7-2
CASSLIFGGGYTF
TGTGCCAGCAGCTTAATTTTCGGGGGTGGCTACACCTTC
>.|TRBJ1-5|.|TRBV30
CAWSWENSNQPQHF
TGTGCCTGGAGCTGGGAGAATAGCAATCAGCCCCAGCATTTT
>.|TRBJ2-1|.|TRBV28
CASSLGNEQFF
TGTGCCAGCAGTTTGGGGAATGAGCAGTTCTTC
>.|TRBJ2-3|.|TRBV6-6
CASSTRDSTDTQYF
TGTGCCAGCAGTACTCGGGACTCCACAGATACGCAGTATTTT
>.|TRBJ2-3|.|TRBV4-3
CASSQESYVTDTQYF
TGCGCCAGCAGCCAAGAATCGTATGTAACAGATACGCAGTATTTT
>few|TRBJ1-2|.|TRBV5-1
CASSLGVSNYGYTF
TGCGCCAGCAGCTTGGGGGTTTCCAACTATGGCTACACCTTC
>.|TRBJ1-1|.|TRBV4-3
CASSQAVNTEAFF
TGCGCCAGCAGCCAAGCAGTGAACACTGAAGCTTTCTTT
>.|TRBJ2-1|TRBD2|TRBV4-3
CASSQTHLAGLWNEQFF
TGCGCCAGCAGCCAAACGCATCTAGCGGGATTGTGGAATGAGCAGTTCTTC
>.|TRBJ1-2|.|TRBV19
CASSGYGYTF
TGTGCCAGTAGCGGCTATGGCTACACCTTC
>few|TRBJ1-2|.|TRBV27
CASSLVGTGRYGYTF
TGTGCCAGCAGTTTAGTGGGAACGGGACGGTATGGCTACACCTTC
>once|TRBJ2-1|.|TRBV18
CASSPVYGRNEQFF
TGTGCCAGCTCACCAGTATATGGTAGGAATGAGCAGTTCTTC
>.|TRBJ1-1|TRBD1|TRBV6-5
CASSDQGEDTEAFF
TGTGCCAGCAGTGATCAGGGGGAGGACACTGAAGCTTTCTTT
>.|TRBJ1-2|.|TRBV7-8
CASSSGGIRYTF
TGTGCCAGCAGCTCCGGGGGGATCCGCTACACCTTC
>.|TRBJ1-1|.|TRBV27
CASSFPPIGRPNTEAFF
TGTGCCAGCAGTTTCCCCCCTATCGGAAGGCCGAACACTGAAGCTTTCTTT
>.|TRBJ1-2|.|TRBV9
CASSVGGTPNYGYTF
TGTGCCAGCAGCGTAGGAGGTACCCCTAACTATGGCTACACCTTC
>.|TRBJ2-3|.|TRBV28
CASSPGAGLSLSTDTQYF
TGTGCCAGCAGTCCCGGAGCGGGCCTGTCTTTGAGCACAGATACGCAGTATTTT
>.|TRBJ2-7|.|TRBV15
CATSRGFAAGTYEQYF
TGTGCCACCAGCAGAGGTTTCGCAGCGGGCACCTACGAGCAGTACTTC
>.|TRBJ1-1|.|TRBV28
CASSLWGAEAFF
TGTGCCAGCAGTTTGTGGGGGGCTGAAGCTTTCTTT
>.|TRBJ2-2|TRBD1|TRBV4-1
CASSPRDRITGELFF
TGCGCCAGCAGCCCTAGGGACAGAATTACCGGGGAGCTGTTTTTT
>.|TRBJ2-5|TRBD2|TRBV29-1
CSVEGRGGLETQYF
TGCAGCGTTGAAGGCCGGGGGGGCCTGGAGACCCAGTACTTC
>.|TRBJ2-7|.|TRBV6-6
CASSYSAYEQYF
TGTGCCAGCAGTTACTCAGCCTACGAGCAGTACTTC
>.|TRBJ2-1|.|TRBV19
CASSSGLYNEQFF
TGTGCCAGTAGTTCTGGACTTTACAATGAGCAGTTCTTC
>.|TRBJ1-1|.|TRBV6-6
CASSYSRQNTEAFF
TGTGCCAGCAGTTACAGTCGTCAGAACACTGAAGCTTTCTTT
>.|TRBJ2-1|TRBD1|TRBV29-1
CSVEDAGTAYNEQFF
TGCAGCGTTGAAGACGCCGGGACAGCCTACAATGAGCAGTTCTTC